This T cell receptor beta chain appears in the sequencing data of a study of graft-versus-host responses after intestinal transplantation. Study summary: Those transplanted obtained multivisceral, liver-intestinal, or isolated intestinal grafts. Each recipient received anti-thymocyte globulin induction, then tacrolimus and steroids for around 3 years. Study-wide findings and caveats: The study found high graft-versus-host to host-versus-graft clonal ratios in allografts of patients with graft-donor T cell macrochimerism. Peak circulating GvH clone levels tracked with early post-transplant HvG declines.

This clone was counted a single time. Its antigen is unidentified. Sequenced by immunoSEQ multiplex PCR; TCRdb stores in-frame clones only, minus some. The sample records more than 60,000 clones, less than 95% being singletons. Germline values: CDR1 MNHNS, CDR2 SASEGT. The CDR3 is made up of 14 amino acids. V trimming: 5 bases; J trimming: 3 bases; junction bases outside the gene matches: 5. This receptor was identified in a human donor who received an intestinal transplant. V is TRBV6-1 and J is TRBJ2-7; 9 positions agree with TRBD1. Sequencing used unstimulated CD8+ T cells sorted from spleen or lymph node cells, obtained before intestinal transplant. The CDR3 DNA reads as TGTGCCAGCAGTTGGGACAGGGTGGGCTACGAGCAGTACTTC. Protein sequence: CASSWDRVGYEQYF.